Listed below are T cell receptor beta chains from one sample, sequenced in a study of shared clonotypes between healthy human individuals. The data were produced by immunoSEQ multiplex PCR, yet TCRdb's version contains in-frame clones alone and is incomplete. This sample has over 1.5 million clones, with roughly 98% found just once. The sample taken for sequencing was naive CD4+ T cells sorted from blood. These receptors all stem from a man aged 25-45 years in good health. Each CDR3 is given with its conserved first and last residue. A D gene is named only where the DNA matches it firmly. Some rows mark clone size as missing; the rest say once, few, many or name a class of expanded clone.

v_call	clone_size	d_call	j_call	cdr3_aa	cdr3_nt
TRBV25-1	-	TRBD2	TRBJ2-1	CASSRASGRDEQFF	TGTGCCAGCAGTCGGGCTAGCGGGAGGGATGAGCAGTTCTTC
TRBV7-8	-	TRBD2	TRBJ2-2	CASSSGTSVTNTGELFF	TGTGCCAGCAGCTCCGGGACTAGCGTAACGAACACCGGGGAGCTGTTTTTT
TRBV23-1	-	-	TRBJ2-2	CASTDHRDTNTGELFF	TGCGCCAGCACGGACCACAGGGATACGAACACCGGGGAGCTGTTTTTT
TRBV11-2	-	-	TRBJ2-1	CASTRLPSSYNEQFF	TGTGCCAGCACGAGACTACCAAGCTCCTACAATGAGCAGTTCTTC
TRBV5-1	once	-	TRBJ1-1	CASSFQGGNTEAFF	TGCGCCAGCAGCTTTCAGGGCGGGAACACTGAAGCTTTCTTT
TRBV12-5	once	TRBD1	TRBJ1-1	CASGRTGTGEAFF	TGTGCTAGTGGTCGGACAGGGACGGGGGAAGCTTTCTTT
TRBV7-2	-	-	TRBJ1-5	CASSWRGGSNQPQHF	TGTGCCAGCAGCTGGAGGGGGGGTAGCAATCAGCCCCAGCATTTT
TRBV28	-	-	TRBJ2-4	CASSALWVKNIQYF	TGTGCCAGCAGTGCCCTGTGGGTCAAAAACATTCAGTACTTC
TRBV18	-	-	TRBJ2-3	CALSRRGLTDTQYF	TGTGCCCTAAGCCGGAGGGGGCTCACAGATACGCAGTATTTT
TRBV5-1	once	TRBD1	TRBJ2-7	CASTSGDRGLEQYF	TGCGCCAGCACCAGCGGGGACAGGGGGCTCGAGCAGTACTTC
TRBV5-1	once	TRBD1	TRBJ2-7	CASSSAGTGAYEQYF	TGCGCCAGCAGCAGTGCCGGGACAGGGGCCTACGAGCAGTACTTC
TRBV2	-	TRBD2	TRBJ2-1	CASTRGLAGAGEQFF	TGTGCCAGCACAAGAGGGCTAGCGGGGGCGGGTGAGCAGTTCTTC
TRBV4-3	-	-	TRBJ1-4	CASSQDRGTEKLFF	TGCGCCAGCAGCCAAGATCGGGGGACTGAAAAACTGTTTTTT
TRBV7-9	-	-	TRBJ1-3	CASSLRERRAGGNTIYF	TGTGCCAGCAGCTTACGAGAAAGACGGGCGGGTGGAAACACCATATATTTT
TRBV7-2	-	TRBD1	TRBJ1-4	CASSLVGTGGNEKLFF	TGTGCCAGCAGCTTAGTCGGGACAGGGGGCAATGAAAAACTGTTTTTT
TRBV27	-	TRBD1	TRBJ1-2	CASRSRDRVGYGYTF	TGTGCCAGCAGAAGCCGGGACAGGGTTGGCTATGGCTACACCTTC
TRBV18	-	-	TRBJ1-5	CASSPGQWGLGQPQHF	TGTGCCAGCTCACCCGGGCAGTGGGGGCTCGGTCAGCCCCAGCATTTT
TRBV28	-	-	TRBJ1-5	CASSPGQPQHF	TGTGCCAGCAGTCCGGGTCAGCCCCAGCATTTT